This T cell receptor (beta chain) derives from a study of T cells after yellow fever vaccination. Looking at the study overall: SMART-Seq v4 Ultra Low Input handled preparation of low-cell-number fractions. Whole-study results and caveats: Secondary responses were weaker yet peaked faster, day 5 versus 15. Overall, a small share of clonotypes was seen in both CD4 and CD8 compartments. Among primary-vaccination clones, most reappeared after the booster, at 96% for CD4 and roughly 90% for CD8.

The table lists this clonotype with many counts. Its antigen is still unknown. One entry per CDR3 protein, called by TCRdb with MiXCR from the 5' RACE reads. The sample contains around 200,000 distinct CDR3 sequences, 9.5% to 12% of which appear only once. Germline V lookup: CDR1 SGDLS, CDR2 YYNGEE. Losses at the gene ends were 3 bases for V and 4 bases for J; bases not matched to a gene: 6. The CDR3 is 15 amino acids. This chain connects TRBV9 to TRBJ2-3; 9 nucleotides line up with TRBD1. The receptor was isolated from a man between 18 and 29 years old who received the YFV17D yellow fever vaccine. Specimen: CD8+ T cells sorted from PBMCs, collected 15 days after the yellow fever booster vaccination. CDR3: CASSGDRAGADTQYF. The CDR3 nucleotides are TGTGCCAGCAGCGGGGACAGGGCGGGGGCAGATACGCAGTATTTT.